The 15 T cell receptor beta chains presented below share a single source sample, sequenced in a study of cytomegalovirus exposure and HLA in healthy donors. Sequencing was performed with immunoSEQ multiplex PCR; in TCRdb, only in-frame clones are kept and a portion is missing. The sample lists about 82,000 clones; 95% were seen once. The sample consisted of PBMCs. These receptors all stem from a woman under 30 in good health and CMV-seronegative.

Concerning this clone itself: The sample has other DNA sequences that encode this CDR3 too. CDR3 residues: CASSISGGSYNEQFF. The CDR3 nucleotides read TGCGCCAGCAGTATTTCGGGGGGATCCTACAATGAGCAGTTCTTC. The gene calls are TRBV5-1 and TRBJ2-1, with 7 positions matching TRBD2. CDR1 is SGHRS, CDR2 YFSETQ, per germline. CDR3 length equals 15 residues. V trimming: 5 bases; J trimming: 1 base; junction bases outside the gene matches: 6. The full variable domain, completed using reference TRBV5-1 and TRBJ2-1, is KAGVTQTPRYLIKTRGQQVTLSCSPISGHRSVSWYQQTPGQGLQFLFEYFSETQRNKGNFPGRFSGRQFSNSRSEMNVSTLELGDSALYLCASSISGGSYNEQFFGPGTRLTVL.

The rearrangement uses TRBV18 and TRBJ2-1; 11 bases line up with TRBD2. The V gene's germline CDR1 is KGHSH and CDR2 LQKENI. CDR3 length: 15 amino acids. V was pared by 3 bases and J by 5 bases, with 3 bases of the junction left unmatched. The CDR3 sequence is CASSPGSGRDNEQFF. CDR3 nucleotide sequence: TGTGCCAGCTCACCCGGTAGCGGGAGGGACAATGAGCAGTTCTTC.

Concerning this clone itself: Distinct nucleotide sequences in the sample also encode this CDR3. The V gene is TRBV7-2, the J gene TRBJ1-1; D is unclear. The CDR3 loop spans 14 amino acids. The V gene's germline CDR1 is SGHTA and CDR2 FQGNSA. Trimming pared 1 base from V and 2 bases from J, leaving 8 bases between. CDR3 sequence (DNA): TGTGCCAGCAGCTTAGGTGGCCCAAACACTGAAGCTTTCTTT. It yields the protein CASSLGGPNTEAFF.

The chain uses TRBV28 and TRBJ2-1; 14 bases line up with TRBD2. Germline values: CDR1 MDHEN, CDR2 SYDVKM. Losses at the gene ends were 6 bases for V and 8 bases for J; bases not matched to a gene: 9. This CDR3 contains 16 residues. The CDR3 loop reads CASSPGGLAGVHEQFF. The CDR3 DNA reads TGTGCCAGCAGCCCGGGGGGACTAGCGGGAGTACATGAGCAGTTCTTC.

This rearrangement joins TRBV27 to TRBJ1-5; D not certain. V was cut by 0 bases and J by 0 bases, with 9 bases left in between. The CDR3 spans 16 residues. Germline-derived CDR1 and CDR2 are MNHEY and SMNVEV (reference sequence). The CDR3 region is CASSLSPSGSNQPQHF. The CDR3, as DNA: TGTGCCAGCAGTTTATCCCCCAGCGGTAGCAATCAGCCCCAGCATTTT.

The V call is TRBV29-1, the J call TRBJ2-1, with D possibly TRBD1 on 6 matching bases. V dropped 6 bases and J dropped 5 bases, with 23 bases sitting between them. CDR3 size: 16 residues. The V gene's germline CDR1 is SQVTM and CDR2 ANQGSEA. This chain's CDR3 is CSVPPRGRARDNEQFF. CDR3 DNA: TGCAGCGTCCCCCCCAGGGGAAGAGCTAGAGACAATGAGCAGTTCTTC.

The chain has TRBV6-1 and TRBJ2-7; 11 nucleotides match TRBD2. The length of the CDR3 is 12 residues. CDR1 is MNHNS, CDR2 SASEGT, per germline. The V gene end was trimmed by 6 bases and the J gene end by 6 bases; junction bases not matched to a gene: 1. The CDR3 DNA sequence: TGTGCCAGCAGAGGACTAGCGGGCGAGCAGTACTTC. Protein: CASRGLAGEQYF.

The chain is built from TRBV27 and TRBJ2-7; TRBD2 aligns across 11 bases. This CDR3 is built from 15 residues. V was clipped by 3 bases and J by 5 bases; unmatched bases: 6. Germline-derived CDR1 and CDR2 are MNHEY and SMNVEV (reference sequence). For the CDR3, the DNA is TGTGCCAGCAGTTTTGGAACTAGCGGGAGTGACGAGCAGTACTTC. This codes for CASSFGTSGSDEQYF.

The chain employs TRBV2 and TRBJ1-2; D may be TRBD1 (6 bases). CDR1 SNHLY and CDR2 FYNNEI come from the germline V gene. V was clipped by 1 base and J by 3 bases, with 12 bases between them. The CDR3 has 15 residues. The CDR3 here is CASSEDQGRDYGYTF. The CDR3 DNA reads as TGTGCCAGCAGTGAAGATCAGGGGCGCGACTATGGCTACACCTTC.

The genes are TRBV5-1 and TRBJ2-7; 10 bases are a match to TRBD2. The V gene end was trimmed by 3 bases and the J gene end by 5 bases; junction bases not matched to a gene: 14. The CDR3 covers 17 residues. CDR1 is SGHRS, CDR2 YFSETQ, per germline. In DNA, the CDR3 is TGCGCCAGCAGCTCGGGCCGCTCCGGGACTAGCGCCGACGAGCAGTACTTC. This translates into CASSSGRSGTSADEQYF.

The J gene is TRBJ1-1, the V gene TRBV4-1; TRBD1 might be the D (6 bases). Trimming shortened V by 5 bases and J by 0 bases, and 13 bases separated the two germline ends. Germline values: CDR1 MGHRA, CDR2 YSYEKL. CDR3 length equals 15 residues. The CDR3 sequence: CASSYRDTLNTEAFF. The CDR3 nucleotides read TGCGCCAGCAGCTACCGGGACACGTTGAACACTGAAGCTTTCTTT.

This chain links TRBV28 with TRBJ1-5; D possibly corresponds to TRBD1 (5 bases). Trimming left V 3 bases short and J 1 base short, with 10 bases between. Germline CDR1 and CDR2: MDHEN and SYDVKM. This CDR3 has 15 residues. The CDR3 is CASSFQGGSNQPQHF. The CDR3 DNA follows: TGTGCCAGCAGTTTCCAGGGTGGAAGCAATCAGCCCCAGCATTTT.

The chain recombines TRBV11-2 with TRBJ2-1, with 7 bases matching TRBD2. The junction had 3 bases not matched to a gene; V was cut back by 1 base and J by 6 bases. The CDR3 length is 14 residues. CDR1 SGHAT and CDR2 FQNNGV come from the germline V gene. The CDR3 protein is CASSLAGGPNEQFF. DNA for the CDR3: TGTGCCAGCAGCTTAGCGGGAGGACCCAATGAGCAGTTCTTC. Complete variable domain (other parts from reference TRBV11-2 and TRBJ2-1): EAGVAQSPRYKIIEKRQSVAFWCNPISGHATLYWYQQILGQGPKLLIQFQNNGVVDDSQLPKDRFSAERLKGVDSTLKIQPAKLEDSAVYLCASSLAGGPNEQFFGPGTRLTVL.

The J gene is TRBJ2-7, the V gene TRBV19; 12 bases agree with TRBD1. The CDR3 consists of 14 residues. Trimming took 10 bases from V and 4 from J; bases not matched to a gene: 8. Germline CDR1 LNHDA, CDR2 SQIVND (reference sequence). The CDR3 DNA reads as TGTGCCACCAAACCGGGACAGGGGGCTTACGAGCAGTACTTC. It encodes CATKPGQGAYEQYF. The whole variable domain, remainder taken from reference TRBV19 and TRBJ2-7, is DGGITQSPKYLFRKEGQNVTLSCEQNLNHDAMYWYRQDPGQGLRLIYYSQIVNDFQKGDIAEGYSVSREKKESFPLTVTSAQKNPTAFYLCATKPGQGAYEQYFGPGTRLTVT.

The V call is TRBV5-1, the J call TRBJ1-3; D gene uncertain. Germline V CDR1 and CDR2: SGHRS, YFSETQ. V was clipped by 1 base and J by 11 bases, with 19 bases between them. This CDR3 spans 15 amino acids. CDR3 nucleotide sequence: TGCGCCAGCAGCTTGAGGGCACGAGGGCCCCTTCCCATATATTTT. Translated, it gives CASSLRARGPLPIYF.